This T cell receptor (beta chain) was observed in a study of PD-1 blockade in mismatch repair-deficient tumors. Germline CDR1 and CDR2: SGHAT and FQNNGV. V gave up 6 bases and J gave up 4 bases, with 18 bases separating them. This CDR3 is 15 amino acids long. Generated by immunoSEQ multiplex PCR, the TCRdb table keeps only in-frame clones and is missing some. The sample lists about 130,000 clones, 88% occurring once. Mismatch repair deficiency was confirmed in all patients, by PCR or immunohistochemistry. The table lists this clone with a few counts. V gene TRBV11-2 combines with J gene TRBJ1-2; the D is unclear. This sample comprised peripheral blood, obtained almost 74 weeks after starting pembrolizumab. This clonotype was sampled from an adult with mismatch repair-deficient cancer. CDR3 sequence: CASSPLSGGSYGYTF. DNA of the CDR3: TGTGCCAGCAGTCCCCTTTCAGGAGGGAGCTATGGCTACACCTTC.